This is a list of T cell receptor beta chains from one sample in a study of blood T cell repertoires in COVID-19. TCRdb's table, derived via immunoSEQ multiplex PCR, lists solely in-frame clones and lacks some. The sample has about 220,000 clones; roughly 80% are singletons. The sequenced material came from peripheral blood. These receptors all stem from a woman younger than 45 who had recovered from COVID-19. Both conserved end residues are part of each CDR3.

J: TRBJ2-5
V: TRBV28
CDR3: CASSAETGDQETQYF

J: TRBJ2-7
V: TRBV2
CDR3: CASRASPEGQYF

J: TRBJ2-2
V: TRBV30
CDR3: CAWRQDPGVGNTGELFF

J: TRBJ2-7
V: TRBV7-8
CDR3: CASRSFFRTRSGRNTYEQYF

J: TRBJ2-3
V: TRBV9
CDR3: CASSVATTDTQYF

J: TRBJ2-1
V: TRBV18
CDR3: CASSPPVGQGATYNEQFF

J: TRBJ1-6
V: TRBV10-2
CDR3: CASSRDPGTLHF

J: TRBJ1-3
V: TRBV30
CDR3: CAWSILGRGGNTIYF

J: TRBJ1-3
V: TRBV9
CDR3: CASSADFVAIYF

J: TRBJ2-7
V: TRBV2
CDR3: CASRPDYEQYF

J: TRBJ1-1
V: TRBV10-1
CDR3: CASSESRAKPGQGGVRTEAFF

J: TRBJ2-5
V: TRBV27
CDR3: CASSLYWRGETQYF

J: TRBJ1-2
V: TRBV5-4
CDR3: CASSLDIVGGNYGYTF

J: TRBJ2-7
V: TRBV27
CDR3: CASRPSFLTSSQQYF

J: TRBJ1-5
V: TRBV19
CDR3: CASSPRGGQPQHF

J: TRBJ2-1
V: TRBV3-1/TRBV3-2
CDR3: CASSQDHSGGEQFF

J: TRBJ2-1
V: TRBV7-8
CDR3: CASSFRLAGADEQFF

J: TRBJ1-2
V: TRBV2
CDR3: CASLIRTVNYGYTF

J: TRBJ2-1
V: TRBV19
CDR3: CATRPAGSTLYNEQFF

J: TRBJ1-2
V: TRBV7-3
CDR3: CASSLTTGNGYTF

J: TRBJ2-7
V: TRBV10-3
CDR3: CAISESKVGNEQYF

J: TRBJ2-7
V: TRBV11-2
CDR3: CASSAGLVYEQYF

J: TRBJ1-3
V: TRBV28
CDR3: CATTGLDTIYF

J: TRBJ1-1
V: TRBV12-5
CDR3: CASAPGQKTNMNTEAFF

J: TRBJ1-3
V: TRBV11-2
CDR3: CASSFVTGGSGNTIYF

J: TRBJ1-3
V: TRBV4-1
CDR3: CASRQAAGSSGNTIYF

J: TRBJ2-7
V: TRBV7-9
CDR3: CASREGGSSYEQYF

J: TRBJ2-7
V: TRBV29-1
CDR3: CSVARLATLPYEQYF

J: TRBJ2-2
V: TRBV4-1
CDR3: CASSQVGRGPTGELFF

J: TRBJ1-6
V: TRBV7-6
CDR3: CASSLRGPHNSPLHF

J: TRBJ1-1
V: TRBV7-9
CDR3: CASRTGVGDTEAFF

J: TRBJ2-7
V: TRBV11-2
CDR3: CASSFYYEQYF

J: TRBJ1-2
V: TRBV27
CDR3: CASSPGQLRHYGYTF

J: TRBJ1-5
V: TRBV28
CDR3: CASSSPHSALRPQHF

J: TRBJ2-1
V: TRBV11-1
CDR3: CASSFSSGRANEQFF

J: TRBJ2-7
V: TRBV3-1/TRBV3-2
CDR3: CASSQESVSEQYF

J: TRBJ2-3
V: TRBV29-1
CDR3: CSVDPTVDTQYF

J: TRBJ2-2
V: TRBV19
CDR3: CASNPGVTGELFF

J: TRBJ1-1
V: TRBV9
CDR3: CASSSGQSSGEAFF

J: TRBJ2-3
V: TRBV2
CDR3: CASSRQSGLAGGTDTQYF

J: TRBJ2-7
V: TRBV28
CDR3: CASSLGRSHYEQYF

J: TRBJ2-1
V: TRBV30
CDR3: CASPWTGNYNEQFF

J: TRBJ2-3
V: TRBV7-3
CDR3: CASSLKGLAGVRPTDTQYF

J: TRBJ2-1
V: TRBV27
CDR3: CASKKQGIKNEQFF

J: TRBJ2-5
V: TRBV5-1
CDR3: CASRRTGQETQYF

J: TRBJ2-7
V: TRBV5-1
CDR3: CASSGQGVYEQYF

J: TRBJ1-1
V: TRBV12-3/TRBV12-4
CDR3: CASRPRQGTEAFF

J: TRBJ2-7
V: TRBV11-1
CDR3: CASSPHPDNLYEQYF

J: TRBJ2-1
V: TRBV30
CDR3: CAWTGLQHLDNEQFF

J: TRBJ2-1
V: TRBV5-1
CDR3: CASSLGQGAPNEQFF

J: TRBJ2-7
V: TRBV28
CDR3: CASSLRGAADEQYF

J: TRBJ1-3
V: TRBV28
CDR3: CASSLRRSRYGNTIYF

J: TRBJ1-2
V: TRBV11-3
CDR3: CASSLGAGYGYTF

J: TRBJ2-1
V: TRBV13
CDR3: CASSLGLASYNEQFF